Following are 32 T cell receptor beta chains from one sample sequenced in a study of cytomegalovirus exposure and HLA in healthy donors. The study ran its PCR with 60 Vbeta and 13 Jbeta primers. Assay: immunoSEQ multiplex PCR; the TCRdb copy retains only in-frame clones and omits some. The data show some 120,000 clones, with roughly 76% seen just once and approximately 12% held by the top ten. Input material: PBMCs. These receptors all come from a woman aged 40 to 50 in good health and CMV-seropositive.

This rearrangement joins TRBV2 to TRBJ2-7, with a tentative D call TRBD2 (6 bases). Trimming pared 4 bases from V and 7 bases from J, leaving 17 bases between. The CDR3 is 14 amino acids. Germline values: CDR1 SNHLY, CDR2 FYNNEI. The CDR3 DNA is TGTGCCAGCAGTGTGGAACGGGGGTCCGGGGAGCAGTACTTC. Protein product: CASSVERGSGEQYF.

This chain links TRBV5-1 with TRBJ2-5, with TRBD2 matching 9 bases. In germline, CDR1 is SGHRS, CDR2 YFSETQ. The CDR3 covers 16 residues. Trimming removed 5 bases from V and 1 base from J; junction bases left unmatched: 9. CDR3 residues: CASRRGSGGAQETQYF. For the CDR3, the DNA is TGCGCCAGCAGAAGGGGTAGCGGGGGAGCCCAAGAGACCCAGTACTTC.

V gene TRBV19 combines with J gene TRBJ1-1, with a tentative D call TRBD1 (5 bases). CDR1 and CDR2 from the germline V gene are LNHDA and SQIVND (reference sequence). The CDR3 is 17 amino acids. V was cut by 1 base and J by 1 base, with 16 bases left in between. This CDR3 is CASSIVTLLGENTEAFF. The CDR3 DNA is TGTGCCAGTAGTATAGTAACCCTCCTAGGGGAGAACACTGAAGCTTTCTTT.

This clone was recorded a few times. This chain uses TRBV14 with TRBJ2-1; TRBD1 is a possible D gene (5 bases). The CDR3 spans 15 residues. The germline V gene encodes CDR1 SGHDN and CDR2 FVKESK. Trimming removed 3 bases at V and 6 bases at J, with 15 bases between. For the CDR3, the DNA is TGTGCCAGCAGCCACCCGATTGGGGCGTCCAATGAGCAGTTCTTC. As protein: CASSHPIGASNEQFF.

This clone was observed a handful of times. The chain combines TRBV5-1 with TRBJ1-1; no definite D call. Trimming took off 2 bases at V and 4 bases at J, with 9 bases between the two ends. The CDR3 totals 13 residues. In germline, CDR1 is SGHRS, CDR2 YFSETQ. The CDR3 here is CASSLPGSTEAFF. DNA for the CDR3: TGCGCCAGCAGCTTACCCGGTTCCACTGAAGCTTTCTTT. The full variable domain, completed using reference TRBV5-1 and TRBJ1-1, is KAGVTQTPRYLIKTRGQQVTLSCSPISGHRSVSWYQQTPGQGLQFLFEYFSETQRNKGNFPGRFSGRQFSNSRSEMNVSTLELGDSALYLCASSLPGSTEAFFGQGTRLTVV.

This clone occurred once. The chain has TRBV29-1 and TRBJ2-1; 9 bases map to TRBD2. With 7 bases clipped from V and 4 bases from J, the junction kept 8 bases outside the gene matches. Germline V gene lookup returns CDR1 SQVTM and CDR2 ANQGSEA. The CDR3 is made up of 14 amino acids. CDR3 sequence: CSARRGGRYNEQFF. CDR3 DNA sequence: TGCAGCGCTAGGCGGGGGGGGCGGTACAATGAGCAGTTCTTC.

The chain uses TRBV6-1 and TRBJ2-7; possibly TRBD2 for D (7 bases). Germline-derived CDR1 and CDR2 are MNHNS and SASEGT. V gave up 0 bases and J gave up 3 bases, with 15 bases separating them. The CDR3 has 16 residues. CDR3 nucleotides: TGTGCCAGCAGTGAAGCGCTTCGGGGGGCTTTCTACGAGCAGTACTTC. It yields the protein CASSEALRGAFYEQYF.

Notes on this clone: Compared with germline, one end of the junction differs, possibly owing to a read error. This chain joins TRBV7-2 and TRBJ2-2; tentatively, D is TRBD2 (6 bases). Germline V gene lookup returns CDR1 SGHTA and CDR2 FQGNSA. The CDR3 contains 17 residues. The CDR3 DNA reads as TGTGCCAGCAGCTTAGATGGTTGGGGGAGAAACACCGGGGGGCTGTTTTTT. Translating gives CASSLDGWGRNTGGLFF.

This chain connects TRBV19 to TRBJ1-3; D is uncertain. The length of the CDR3 is 16 residues. The germline V gene has CDR1 LNHDA and CDR2 SQIVND (reference sequence). The V end was cut by 4 bases, the J end by 9 bases, with 22 bases between. The CDR3 sequence: CASSTTYSSRMATIYF. The CDR3 nucleotides are TGTGCCAGTAGTACAACCTATTCCTCCAGGATGGCCACCATATATTTT.

The chain has TRBV19 and TRBJ1-5; no firm D call. Looked up from germline, CDR1 is LNHDA and CDR2 is SQIVND (reference sequence). V shed 9 bases and J shed 3 bases, with 18 bases lying between them. This CDR3 contains 15 residues. The CDR3 region has the DNA TGTGCCAGCCAATCGACCGCGGGAACCAATCAGCCCCAGCATTTT. Protein: CASQSTAGTNQPQHF.

This clone was observed a single time. This chain connects TRBV6-5 to TRBJ2-3; TRBD1 matches 9 bases. Germline CDR1 is MNHEY and CDR2 is SVGAGI. V was pared by 5 bases and J by 4 bases, with 7 bases of the junction left unmatched. This CDR3 is 15 amino acids long. CDR3 coding DNA: TGTGCCAGCAGTCTTGGACAGGGGAGCCCAGATACGCAGTATTTT. Amino acids: CASSLGQGSPDTQYF.

V gene TRBV5-6 combines with J gene TRBJ1-3; D is undetermined. The germline V and J ends were trimmed by 0 bases and 1 base, with 2 bases remaining between them. The CDR3 covers 13 residues. The V gene's germline CDR1 is SGHDT and CDR2 YYEEEE. CDR3 sequence (DNA): TGTGCCAGCAGCTTGGCATCTGGAAACACCATATATTTT. It translates to CASSLASGNTIYF.

The chain joins TRBV7-9 to TRBJ2-1, with a tentative D call TRBD2 (5 bases). V lost 7 bases, J lost 6 bases, and 16 bases lay in between. The CDR3 sequence is 14 residues long. Germline lookup yields CDR1 SEHNR and CDR2 FQNEAQ (reference sequence). The CDR3 reads CASNPRTRANEQFF. In nucleotides, the CDR3 is TGTGCCAGCAACCCTCGAACTAGGGCCAATGAGCAGTTCTTC.

The table lists this clone with a few counts. J is TRBJ1-5 and V is TRBV27; D may be TRBD1 (5 bases). The CDR3 contains 14 residues. V lost 6 bases to trimming and J lost 3 bases, with 12 bases between them. Germline V gives CDR1 MNHEY, CDR2 SMNVEV (reference sequence). The CDR3 sequence is CASSIRRDNQPQHF. CDR3 bases: TGTGCCAGCAGCATTCGCAGGGACAATCAGCCCCAGCATTTT.

The chain carries TRBV6-1 and TRBJ2-2, with D perhaps TRBD2 (5 bases). Germline V gene lookup returns CDR1 MNHNS and CDR2 SASEGT. Trimming stripped 10 bases from V and 0 bases from J, with 12 bases between. This CDR3 is built from 14 residues. The CDR3 protein is CATTRDPNTGELFF. CDR3 coding DNA: TGTGCCACTACCCGGGATCCGAACACCGGGGAGCTGTTTTTT.

The V gene is TRBV5-6, the J gene TRBJ2-5, with D possibly TRBD1 on 7 matching bases. The CDR3 covers 16 residues. The germline gives CDR1 SGHDT, CDR2 YYEEEE. V lost 3 bases to trimming and J lost 4 bases, with 19 bases between them. The CDR3 reads CASSSLTGMGGETQYF. CDR3 nucleotide sequence: TGTGCCAGCAGCTCATTGACAGGGATGGGGGGAGAGACCCAGTACTTC.

This clone was counted a single time. The chain carries TRBV27 and TRBJ1-4; maybe TRBD1 (6 bases). V was pared by 3 bases and J by 7 bases, with 12 bases between. CDR3 length: 14 residues. Per germline, CDR1 MNHEY and CDR2 SMNVEV (reference sequence). The CDR3: CASSFSTGFEKLFF. CDR3 coding DNA: TGTGCCAGCAGTTTCTCCACAGGGTTTGAAAAACTGTTTTTT.

This rearrangement joins TRBV2 to TRBJ1-5, with a possible D match to TRBD1 (6 bases). CDR3 size: 15 residues. Per germline, CDR1 SNHLY and CDR2 FYNNEI. The V and J ends lost 4 bases and 3 bases respectively, with 13 bases between them. CDR3 sequence: CASSGTVTFNQPQHF. The CDR3, as DNA: TGTGCCAGCAGTGGGACAGTGACGTTCAATCAGCCCCAGCATTTT.

V is TRBV30 and J is TRBJ1-4; D is unresolved. V shed 1 base and J shed 4 bases, with 7 bases lying between them. This CDR3 region has 13 residues. Germline V lookup: CDR1 GTSNPN, CDR2 SVGIG (reference sequence). The CDR3, as DNA: TGTGCCTGGAGTGGCCAGGTTAATGAAAAACTGTTTTTT. Translated: CAWSGQVNEKLFF.

J is TRBJ2-2 and V is TRBV7-8; 12 bases line up with TRBD2. With 5 bases clipped from V and 2 bases from J, the junction kept 9 bases outside the gene matches. Germline CDR1 SGHVS, CDR2 FQNEAQ. The CDR3 length is 18 residues. In DNA, the CDR3 is TGTGCCAGCAGCCCGATGACTAGCGGGGGCTCAAACACCGGGGAGCTGTTTTTT. Residues: CASSPMTSGGSNTGELFF.

The chain links TRBV6-1 to TRBJ2-6; weak D call: TRBD1 (6 bases). This CDR3 comprises 14 residues. V lost 1 base and J lost 13, with 14 bases in between. The germline gives CDR1 MNHNS, CDR2 SASEGT. CDR3 loop: CASSEGTAPRVLTF. DNA of the CDR3: TGTGCCAGCAGTGAAGGGACAGCGCCCCGAGTCCTGACTTTC.

This clone has a single count. The CDR3, as DNA: TGTGCCAGCTCACCTCCGGGACAGGGGGGTCACTATGGCTACACCTTC. Amino acids: CASSPPGQGGHYGYTF. J is TRBJ1-2 and V is TRBV18; 11 bases map to TRBD1. The CDR3 is 16 residues long. The germline V gene has CDR1 KGHSH and CDR2 LQKENI. With 3 bases clipped from V and 3 bases from J, the junction kept 6 bases outside the gene matches.

This clone has only a few counts. The chain recombines TRBV5-1 with TRBJ2-7, with a weak D call TRBD1 (5 bases). The germline CDR1 and CDR2 sequences are SGHRS and YFSETQ. V dropped 4 bases and J dropped 4 bases, with 12 bases sitting between them. CDR3 length: 13 residues. The CDR3 DNA sequence: TGCGCCAGCAGCGAAGGGGCCACGTACGAGCAGTACTTC. It specifies CASSEGATYEQYF. Full variable domain (remainder filled in from reference TRBV5-1 and TRBJ2-7): KAGVTQTPRYLIKTRGQQVTLSCSPISGHRSVSWYQQTPGQGLQFLFEYFSETQRNKGNFPGRFSGRQFSNSRSEMNVSTLELGDSALYLCASSEGATYEQYFGPGTRLTVT.

The rearrangement uses TRBV18 and TRBJ1-6; 7 bases map to TRBD1. With V trimmed by 3 bases and J by 8 bases, 10 bases remained unmatched. The V gene's germline CDR1 is KGHSH and CDR2 LQKENI. This CDR3 is 16 amino acids long. In nucleotides, the CDR3 is TGTGCCAGCTCACCGGTCGTAGGGGGCTTCGATTCACCCCTCCACTTT. Its translation is CASSPVVGGFDSPLHF.

The chain couples TRBV5-1 to TRBJ2-5; the D is unclear. V lost 6 bases and J 0 bases, leaving 3 bases between the germline ends. The CDR3 covers 11 residues. CDR1 is SGHRS, CDR2 YFSETQ, per germline. CDR3 sequence reads: CASTNQETQYF. The DNA for the CDR3 is TGCGCCAGCACCAACCAAGAGACCCAGTACTTC. The full variable domain, completed using reference TRBV5-1 and TRBJ2-5, is KAGVTQTPRYLIKTRGQQVTLSCSPISGHRSVSWYQQTPGQGLQFLFEYFSETQRNKGNFPGRFSGRQFSNSRSEMNVSTLELGDSALYLCASTNQETQYFGPGTRLLVL.

This rearrangement joins TRBV6-5 to TRBJ1-1; D call uncertain. This CDR3 spans 12 amino acids. Germline CDR1 reads MNHEY; CDR2 reads SVGAGI. V dropped 6 bases and J dropped 7 bases, with 12 bases sitting between them. Here the CDR3 DNA reads TGTGCCAGCAGCTTACGTCCAGGTGAAGCTTTCTTT. Translated, it gives CASSLRPGEAFF.

The chain couples TRBV5-1 to TRBJ2-3; D might be TRBD1 (5 bases). This CDR3 spans 15 amino acids. The V end lost 0 bases, the J end lost 3 bases, and 11 bases lay between the germline ends. CDR1 and CDR2 (germline): SGHRS, YFSETQ. This CDR3 is CASSLDLGRTDTQYF. CDR3 nucleotide sequence: TGCGCCAGCAGCTTGGACCTGGGGCGGACAGATACGCAGTATTTT.

The gene calls are TRBV27 and TRBJ1-1; D remains ambiguous. This CDR3 is 13 amino acids long. With 7 bases removed from V and 3 bases from J, the gap between germline ends came to 12 bases. Germline-derived CDR1 and CDR2 are MNHEY and SMNVEV (reference sequence). The CDR3 loop is CASMRDGDTEAFF. The CDR3 DNA is TGTGCCAGCATGCGGGATGGGGACACTGAAGCTTTCTTT.

The chain combines TRBV2 with TRBJ2-2, with 8 bases fitting TRBD1. Trimming cost V 6 bases and J 4 bases; bases outside gene matches: 10. Germline-derived CDR1 and CDR2 are SNHLY and FYNNEI. The CDR3 contains 16 residues. In DNA form, the CDR3 reads TGTGCCAGCAGCCTACGACAGGGGATAAGCACCGGGGAGCTGTTTTTT. Translated, it gives CASSLRQGISTGELFF.

The V and J genes are TRBV19 and TRBJ1-1, with D perhaps TRBD1 (5 bases). V gave up 1 base and J gave up 10 bases, with 13 bases separating them. Germline values: CDR1 LNHDA, CDR2 SQIVND (reference sequence). The CDR3 sequence is 13 residues long. The CDR3: CASSIGSSGVAFF. CDR3 sequence (DNA): TGTGCCAGTAGTATAGGAAGCTCGGGGGTAGCTTTCTTT.

V gene TRBV7-2 combines with J gene TRBJ2-7; 9 bases fit TRBD1. The CDR3 runs to 15 residues. Germline values: CDR1 SGHTA, CDR2 FQGNSA. Trimming took 5 bases from V and 4 from J; bases not matched to a gene: 9. Here the CDR3 DNA reads TGTGCCAGCAGCCCTCGGGACAGGGATCTTTACGAGCAGTACTTC. This gives the protein CASSPRDRDLYEQYF.

The chain has TRBV4-2 and TRBJ1-1; TRBD1 agrees at 10 bases. This CDR3 region has 16 residues. Germline values: CDR1 LGHNA, CDR2 YNFKEQ. The J segment lost 1 base and the V segment lost 1 base, leaving 3 bases of the junction unmatched. CDR3 bases: TGTGCCAGCAGCCAAGGACAGGGGGCAGGGAACACTGAAGCTTTCTTT. Translating it yields CASSQGQGAGNTEAFF.